This TCR beta chain was recorded in a study of T cell responses to AZD1222 COVID-19 vaccine. The data were produced by immunoSEQ multiplex PCR, yet TCRdb's version contains in-frame clones alone and is incomplete. Of 100,000 to 150,000 clones listed, around nine tenths are singletons. Study conclusions and caveats: Clonal diversity may have been underestimated, and the donors were mostly white British, with more females than males.

This clone has a single count. What it binds is unknown. This CDR3 contains 17 residues. Germline CDR1 SGHDT, CDR2 YYEEEE. J gave up 0 bases and V 3 bases, and 8 bases lay outside the gene matches. The TCR originated in an adult in good health. Sequenced here: peripheral blood, sampled on day 0 of AZD1222 vaccination. The chain couples TRBV5-6 to TRBJ2-7; 11 bases map to TRBD2. CDR3 nucleotides: TGTGCCAGCAGCTCAGGGCTAGCGGGAGGTCGCTCCTACGAGCAGTACGTC. As protein: CASSSGLAGGRSYEQYV.